These 18 T cell receptor beta chains were sequenced from one sample in a study of cytomegalovirus exposure and HLA in healthy donors. Use of 60 Vbeta and 13 Jbeta primers characterized the PCR. The protocol was immunoSEQ multiplex PCR, while the TCRdb copy is restricted to in-frame clones and leaves out a portion. The sample comprises 220,000 or so clones, approximately 78% of which are singletons, and around 3% rests with the top ten. The sequencing sample was made of PBMCs. These receptors were taken from a woman in her thirties or forties in good health and CMV-seronegative.

V gene TRBV2 combines with J gene TRBJ2-7, with D perhaps matching TRBD2 (5 bases). Deletions cut 4 bases from V and 5 bases from J, with 27 bases between. Germline V lookup: CDR1 SNHLY, CDR2 FYNNEI. This CDR3 region has 18 residues. DNA for the CDR3: TGTGCCAGCAGTGTTCGATGGGTAGGAGGTGCGCCCAGTAACGAGCAGTACTTC. Amino acids: CASSVRWVGGAPSNEQYF.

This chain joins TRBV5-1 and TRBJ1-4; possible D gene TRBD1, 5 bases. The CDR3 runs to 14 residues. V was trimmed by 2 bases and J by 7 bases, leaving 12 bases between them. Germline CDR1 and CDR2: SGHRS and YFSETQ. In nucleotides, the CDR3 is TGCGCCAGCAGCTTCGGGGGGGGTGGTGAAAAACTGTTTTTT. This gives the protein CASSFGGGGEKLFF.

This clone turned up a few times. This sequence joins TRBV6-5 and TRBJ1-2; TRBD1 is a possible D gene (5 bases). Trimming removed 0 bases from V and 0 bases from J, with 11 bases in between. CDR3 length: 16 residues. Germline CDR1 MNHEY, CDR2 SVGAGI. DNA of the CDR3: TGTGCCAGCAGTTACTCGACCCCGACAGCTAACTATGGCTACACCTTC. Protein sequence: CASSYSTPTANYGYTF.

The chain combines TRBV1 with TRBJ2-1; the D call of TRBD2 is as the table states it, not checked on the DNA. TRBV1 is given as a pseudogene. The CDR3 consists of 17 residues. CDR3 in amino acids: CTSSQDTAGVYYNEQFF. The DNA for the CDR3 is TGCACCAGCAGCCAAGATACAGCGGGAGTGTACTACAATGAGCAGTTCTTC.

The V and J genes are TRBV28 and TRBJ2-7; the D gene is possibly TRBD2 (5 bases). This CDR3 contains 13 residues. Germline V gene sequence: CDR1 MDHEN, CDR2 SYDVKM. Trimming removed 10 bases from V and 0 bases from J, with 13 bases in between. The CDR3 DNA follows: TGTGCCACCGACGGGGAGCTCTCCTACGAGCAGTACTTC. Its protein is CATDGELSYEQYF.

V is TRBV7-2 and J is TRBJ1-2; perhaps TRBD1 as D (5 bases). Trimming removed 5 bases from V and 7 bases from J, with 14 bases in between. Germline lookup yields CDR1 SGHTA and CDR2 FQGNSA. The CDR3 has 13 amino acids. The CDR3 coding sequence is TGTGCCAGCAGCCCGGGGGGGTTGAGTGGCTACACCTTC. Protein sequence: CASSPGGLSGYTF.

This clone was seen just once. V and J are TRBV9 and TRBJ2-7; no clear D gene. V lost 0 bases and J lost 3, with 4 bases in between. Germline loops: CDR1 SGDLS, CDR2 YYNGEE. The CDR3 has 12 amino acids. CDR3: CASSVAGYEQYF. CDR3 in DNA: TGTGCCAGCAGCGTAGCCGGCTACGAGCAGTACTTC.

CDR3 bases: TGTGCCAGCGGAGCAGGGTACCGAAGCAATCAGCCCCAGCATTTT. It encodes CASGAGYRSNQPQHF. This chain links TRBV19 with TRBJ1-5; the D gene is possibly TRBD1 (5 bases). The germline V and J ends were trimmed by 9 bases and 1 base, with 16 bases remaining between them. The CDR3 covers 15 residues. Germline assignment: CDR1 LNHDA and CDR2 SQIVND (reference sequence).

The chain combines TRBV6-4 with TRBJ1-1, with D possibly TRBD1 on 5 matching bases. Germline CDR1 MRHNA, CDR2 SNTAGT. The CDR3 covers 13 residues. Trimming took off 7 bases at V and 0 bases at J, with 9 bases between the two ends. The CDR3 loop reads CASKQGMNTEAFF. The DNA for the CDR3 is TGTGCCAGCAAGCAGGGCATGAACACTGAAGCTTTCTTT.

V is TRBV7-2 and J is TRBJ2-5; 8 positions agree with TRBD1. Trimming cost V 6 bases and J 5 bases; bases outside gene matches: 8. Germline V gene sequence: CDR1 SGHTA, CDR2 FQGNSA. The CDR3 sequence is 14 residues long. This CDR3 is CASSQSGGGETQYF. The CDR3 nucleotides read TGTGCCAGCAGTCAATCAGGGGGCGGGGAGACCCAGTACTTC.

The CDR3, as DNA: TGTGCCAGCAGCCAAGGACTAGCGGCAGTTGGGGAGACCCAGTACTTC. Translating it yields CASSQGLAAVGETQYF. The V gene is TRBV14, the J gene TRBJ2-5; 9 bases match TRBD2. After removal of 1 base from V and 5 bases from J, the junction contained 8 bases not matched to a gene. The CDR3 is made up of 16 amino acids. CDR1 is SGHDN and CDR2 is FVKESK in the germline V gene.

The gene calls are TRBV18 and TRBJ1-2, with D possibly matching TRBD1 (6 bases). This CDR3 has 14 residues. CDR1 KGHSH and CDR2 LQKENI come from the germline V gene. The V end was cut by 2 bases, the J end by 2 bases, with 9 bases between. CDR3 region: CASSPETGNYGYTF. Here the CDR3 DNA reads TGTGCCAGCTCACCAGAGACAGGAAACTATGGCTACACCTTC. Based on the CDR3 plus reference TRBV18 and TRBJ1-2, the full variable domain is NAGVMQNPRHLVRRRGQEARLRCSPMKGHSHVYWYRQLPEEGLKFMVYLQKENIIDESGMPKERFSAEFPKEGPSILRIQQVVRGDSAAYFCASSPETGNYGYTFGSGTRLTVV.

V gene TRBV27 combines with J gene TRBJ2-7; tentative D call: TRBD1 (6 bases). Per the germline V gene, CDR1 is MNHEY and CDR2 is SMNVEV (reference sequence). This CDR3 comprises 13 residues. Trimming took off 8 bases at V and 6 bases at J, with 17 bases between the two ends. DNA of the CDR3: TGTGCCAGCCGTATCGGTACAGGGTTCGAGCAGTACTTC. Its translation is CASRIGTGFEQYF.

The chain recombines TRBV4-1 with TRBJ2-5, with D possibly being TRBD2 (7 bases). The CDR3 extends over 16 amino acids. The V gene lost 0 bases and the J gene lost 0 bases, with 11 bases spanning the gap. Germline V gene sequence: CDR1 MGHRA, CDR2 YSYEKL. Here the CDR3 reads CASSQDKGGNQETQYF. The CDR3 nucleotides are TGCGCCAGCAGCCAAGACAAGGGGGGGAACCAAGAGACCCAGTACTTC.

Written as DNA, the CDR3 is TGCAGCGTTGGAGCTATTTATCTGAACAATGAGCAGTTCTTC. Protein: CSVGAIYLNNEQFF. The V and J genes are TRBV29-1 and TRBJ2-1; D unclear. The germline CDR1 and CDR2 sequences are SQVTM and ANQGSEA. The CDR3 has 14 residues. V dropped 4 bases and J dropped 5 bases, with 15 bases sitting between them.

The chain recombines TRBV4-2 with TRBJ2-7, with 11 bases identical to TRBD2. Germline CDR1 LGHNA, CDR2 YNFKEQ. V lost 4 bases to trimming and J lost 0 bases; unmatched junction nucleotides: 5. The CDR3 is 16 amino acids. The CDR3 nucleotides read TGTGCCAGCAGCCCGGGACTAGCGGCACCCTCCTACGAGCAGTACTTC. Its translation: CASSPGLAAPSYEQYF.

This clone has only one observation. The genes are TRBV9 and TRBJ1-2; no clear D. Trimming left V 4 bases short and J 3 bases short, with 13 bases between. CDR3 length: 14 residues. Germline V gene sequence: CDR1 SGDLS, CDR2 YYNGEE. The CDR3 coding sequence is TGTGCCAGCAGCACGGCGGGCCTCGACTATGGCTACACCTTC. Encoded protein: CASSTAGLDYGYTF. Full variable domain (missing parts from reference TRBV9 and TRBJ1-2): DSGVTQTPKHLITATGQRVTLRCSPRSGDLSVYWYQQSLDQGLQFLIQYYNGEERAKGNILERFSAQQFPDLHSELNLSSLELGDSALYFCASSTAGLDYGYTFGSGTRLTVV.

The chain joins TRBV11-2 to TRBJ1-1, with unresolved D. The CDR3 is made up of 16 amino acids. The V end was cut by 5 bases, the J end by 0 bases, with 16 bases between. Germline V lookup: CDR1 SGHAT, CDR2 FQNNGV. CDR3 bases: TGTGCCAGCAGCGGAGGTCCAGATATAATGAACACTGAAGCTTTCTTT. This encodes CASSGGPDIMNTEAFF. Based on the CDR3 plus reference TRBV11-2 and TRBJ1-1, the full variable domain is EAGVAQSPRYKIIEKRQSVAFWCNPISGHATLYWYQQILGQGPKLLIQFQNNGVVDDSQLPKDRFSAERLKGVDSTLKIQPAKLEDSAVYLCASSGGPDIMNTEAFFGQGTRLTVV.